This section outlines one TCR beta chain sequence together with its context. Using immunoSEQ multiplex PCR, the repertoire was profiled, and TCRdb retains in-frame clones only, with some absent. Here the sample spans 65,000 to 70,000 clones, 92% being singletons. The trim removed 4 bases at V and 5 bases at J, leaving 7 bases unmatched. There are 14 residues in the CDR3. The germline gives CDR1 LNHDA, CDR2 SQIVND (reference sequence). The data stem from a study of T cells after somatic rescue of genetic block. The sequenced sample was peripheral blood mononuclear cells (PBMCs). This TCR derives from a man aged 35-49 years. This sequence joins TRBV19 and TRBJ2-5; 7 positions match TRBD2. This chain's CDR3 is CASSRLAEVETQYF. In DNA, the CDR3 is TGTGCCAGTAGTAGGCTAGCGGAGGTGGAGACCCAGTACTTC.